A selection of T cell receptor beta chains follows, all from one sample in a study of cytomegalovirus exposure and HLA in healthy donors. The protocol was immunoSEQ multiplex PCR, while the TCRdb copy is restricted to in-frame clones and leaves out a portion. The sample gives over 110,000 clones, 75% to 80% of which show up once; roughly 5.6% is in the top ten. Sequenced sample: PBMCs. The receptors shown here come from a woman aged 40 to 50 in good health and CMV-seropositive. Both conserved end residues are part of each CDR3. A D gene is named only where the DNA matches it firmly. The size of a clone is reported for some rows only, either as once, few or many, or as a class for expanded clones.

size	length	V	D	J	CDR3	DNA
NA	14	TRBV6-5	NA	TRBJ1-1	CASRKTGMNTEAFF	TGTGCCAGCCGGAAAACAGGGATGAACACTGAAGCTTTCTTT
NA	15	TRBV5-1	TRBD2	TRBJ2-1	CASSSGLAGRNEQFF	TGCGCCAGCAGTTCTGGACTAGCGGGACGGAATGAGCAGTTCTTC
NA	17	TRBV7-8	TRBD1	TRBJ1-4	CASSSGKSQGAGEKLFF	TGTGCCAGCAGCTCAGGAAAGAGTCAGGGGGCTGGTGAAAAACTGTTTTTT
NA	14	TRBV6-5	NA	TRBJ1-2	CASRLTGLNYGYTF	TGTGCCAGCAGGTTAACAGGGTTGAACTATGGCTACACCTTC
NA	16	TRBV7-2	TRBD2	TRBJ2-3	CASSPRGGRIPDTQYF	TGTGCCAGCAGCCCCCGGGGCGGGAGAATTCCAGATACGCAGTATTTT
NA	16	TRBV10-2	NA	TRBJ2-7	CASRTTGTRSSYEQYF	TGCGCCAGCAGAACCACAGGGACCCGAAGCTCCTACGAGCAGTACTTC
NA	15	TRBV2	TRBD2	TRBJ2-1	CASSEASGVEDEQFF	TGTGCCAGCAGTGAGGCTAGCGGAGTGGAGGATGAGCAGTTCTTC
NA	11	TRBV20-1	NA	TRBJ2-1	CSARDVGREFF	TGCAGTGCTAGAGATGTGGGCAGGGAGTTCTTC
NA	14	TRBV28	NA	TRBJ2-2	CASSLLDTTGELFF	TGTGCCAGCAGTTTATTGGACACCACCGGGGAGCTGTTTTTT
few	13	TRBV19	TRBD2	TRBJ2-2	CASKLAGTGELFF	TGTGCCAGTAAGCTAGCGGGAACCGGGGAGCTGTTTTTT
NA	19	TRBV9	TRBD1	TRBJ1-2	CASSVATSEGQGSGYGYTF	TGTGCCAGCAGCGTAGCTACCTCGGAAGGACAGGGAAGTGGCTATGGCTACACCTTC